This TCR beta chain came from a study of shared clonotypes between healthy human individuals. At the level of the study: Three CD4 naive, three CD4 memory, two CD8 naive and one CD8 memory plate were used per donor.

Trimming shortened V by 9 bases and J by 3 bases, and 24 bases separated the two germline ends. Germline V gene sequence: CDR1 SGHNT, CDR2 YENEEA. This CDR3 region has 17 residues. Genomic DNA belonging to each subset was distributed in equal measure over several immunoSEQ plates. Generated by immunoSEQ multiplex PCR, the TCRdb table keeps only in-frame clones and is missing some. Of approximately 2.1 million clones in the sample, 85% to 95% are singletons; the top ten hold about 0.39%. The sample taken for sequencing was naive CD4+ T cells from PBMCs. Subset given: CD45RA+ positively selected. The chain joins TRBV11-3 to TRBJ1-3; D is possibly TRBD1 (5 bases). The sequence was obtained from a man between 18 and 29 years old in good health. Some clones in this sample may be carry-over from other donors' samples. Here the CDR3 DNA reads TGTGCCAGGGGGGATTGGAGATCCCAGGTATTTGGAAACACCATATATTTT. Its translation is CARGDWRSQVFGNTIYF.